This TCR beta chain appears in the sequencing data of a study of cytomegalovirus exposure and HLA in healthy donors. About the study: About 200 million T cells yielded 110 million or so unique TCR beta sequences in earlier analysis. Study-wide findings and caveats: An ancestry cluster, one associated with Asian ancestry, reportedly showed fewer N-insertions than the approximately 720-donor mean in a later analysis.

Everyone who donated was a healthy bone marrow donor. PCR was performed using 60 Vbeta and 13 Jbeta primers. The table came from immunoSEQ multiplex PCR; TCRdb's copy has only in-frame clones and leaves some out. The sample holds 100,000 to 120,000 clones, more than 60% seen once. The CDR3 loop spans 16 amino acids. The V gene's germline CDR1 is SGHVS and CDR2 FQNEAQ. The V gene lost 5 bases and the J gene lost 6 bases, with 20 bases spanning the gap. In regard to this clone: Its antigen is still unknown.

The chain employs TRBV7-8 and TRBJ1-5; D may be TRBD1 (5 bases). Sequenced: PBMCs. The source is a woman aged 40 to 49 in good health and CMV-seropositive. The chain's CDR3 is CASSPYRWQVGQPQHF. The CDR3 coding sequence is TGTGCCAGCAGCCCCTACAGGTGGCAGGTCGGTCAGCCCCAGCATTTT.